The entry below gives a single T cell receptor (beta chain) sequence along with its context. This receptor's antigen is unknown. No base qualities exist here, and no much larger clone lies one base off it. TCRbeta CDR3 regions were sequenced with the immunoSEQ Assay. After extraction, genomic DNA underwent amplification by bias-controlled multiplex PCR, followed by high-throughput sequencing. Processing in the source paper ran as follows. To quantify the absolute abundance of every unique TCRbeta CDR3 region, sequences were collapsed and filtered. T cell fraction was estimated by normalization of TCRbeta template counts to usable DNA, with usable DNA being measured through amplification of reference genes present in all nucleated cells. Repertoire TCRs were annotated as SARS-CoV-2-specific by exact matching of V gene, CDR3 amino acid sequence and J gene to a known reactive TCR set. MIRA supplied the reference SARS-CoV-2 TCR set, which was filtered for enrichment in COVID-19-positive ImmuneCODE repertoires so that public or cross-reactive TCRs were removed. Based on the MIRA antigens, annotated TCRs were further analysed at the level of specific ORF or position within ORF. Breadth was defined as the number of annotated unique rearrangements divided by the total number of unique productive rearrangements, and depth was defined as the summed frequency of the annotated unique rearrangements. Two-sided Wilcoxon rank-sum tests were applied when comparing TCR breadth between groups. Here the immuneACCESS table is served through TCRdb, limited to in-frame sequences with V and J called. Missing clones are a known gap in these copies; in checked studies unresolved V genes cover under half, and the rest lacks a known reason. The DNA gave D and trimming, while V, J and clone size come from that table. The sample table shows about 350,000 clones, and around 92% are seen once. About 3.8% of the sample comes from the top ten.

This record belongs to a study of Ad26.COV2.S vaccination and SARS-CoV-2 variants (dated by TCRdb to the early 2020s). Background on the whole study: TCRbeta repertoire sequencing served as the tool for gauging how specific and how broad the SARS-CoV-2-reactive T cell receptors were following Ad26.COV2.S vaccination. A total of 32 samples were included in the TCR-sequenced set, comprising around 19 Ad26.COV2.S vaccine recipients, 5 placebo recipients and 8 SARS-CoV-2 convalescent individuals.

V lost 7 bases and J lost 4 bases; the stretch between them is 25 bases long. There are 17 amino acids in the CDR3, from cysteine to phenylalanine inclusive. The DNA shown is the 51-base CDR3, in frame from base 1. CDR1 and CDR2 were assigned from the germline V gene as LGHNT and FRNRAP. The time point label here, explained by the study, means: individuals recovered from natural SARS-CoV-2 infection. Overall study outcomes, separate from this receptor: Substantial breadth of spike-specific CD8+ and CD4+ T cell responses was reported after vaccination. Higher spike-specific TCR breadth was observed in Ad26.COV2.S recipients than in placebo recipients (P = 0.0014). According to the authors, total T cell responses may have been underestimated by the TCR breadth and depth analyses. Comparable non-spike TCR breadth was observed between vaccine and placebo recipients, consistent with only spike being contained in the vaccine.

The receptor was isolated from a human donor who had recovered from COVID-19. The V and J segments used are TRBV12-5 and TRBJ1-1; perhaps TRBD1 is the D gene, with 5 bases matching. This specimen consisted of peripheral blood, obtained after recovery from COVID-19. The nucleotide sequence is TGTGCTAGTGCCCTCCCCAATTGGGCGGGGGGGACCACTGAAGCTTTCTTT. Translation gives CASALPNWAGGTTEAFF.